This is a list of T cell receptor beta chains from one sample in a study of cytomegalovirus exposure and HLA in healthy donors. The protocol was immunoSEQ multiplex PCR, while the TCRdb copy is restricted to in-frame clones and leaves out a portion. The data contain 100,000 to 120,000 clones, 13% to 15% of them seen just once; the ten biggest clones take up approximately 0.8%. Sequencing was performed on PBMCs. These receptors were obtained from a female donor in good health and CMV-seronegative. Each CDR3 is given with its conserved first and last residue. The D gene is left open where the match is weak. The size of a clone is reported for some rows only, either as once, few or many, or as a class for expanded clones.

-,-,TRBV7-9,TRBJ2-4,CASSLGPGLGNIQYF,TGTGCCAGCAGCTTAGGCCCAGGGCTAGGGAACATTCAGTACTTC
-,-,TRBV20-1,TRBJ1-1,CSAIEVPEAFF,TGCAGTGCTATCGAGGTCCCTGAAGCTTTCTTT
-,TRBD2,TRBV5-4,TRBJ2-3,CASSLERGRANTDTQYF,TGTGCCAGCAGCTTGGAGCGCGGGAGGGCCAACACAGATACGCAGTATTTT
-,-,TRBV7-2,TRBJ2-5,CASSLVRGYQETQYF,TGTGCCAGCAGCTTAGTAAGGGGGTACCAAGAGACCCAGTACTTC
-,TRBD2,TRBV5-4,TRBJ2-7,CASSPGGMSFSYEQYF,TGTGCCAGCAGCCCGGGGGGGATGTCTTTTTCGTACGAGCAGTACTTC
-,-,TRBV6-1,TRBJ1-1,CASREFGGGTEAFF,TGTGCCAGCAGGGAATTTGGGGGAGGGACTGAAGCTTTCTTT
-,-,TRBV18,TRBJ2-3,CASSPPAFPSTDTQYF,TGTGCCAGCTCACCACCGGCTTTTCCAAGCACAGATACGCAGTATTTT
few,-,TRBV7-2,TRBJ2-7,CASSLDGTPSYEQYF,TGTGCCAGCAGCTTAGACGGGACACCATCCTACGAGCAGTACTTC
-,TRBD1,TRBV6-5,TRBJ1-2,CASTPGQGVGYTF,TGTGCCAGCACTCCGGGACAGGGTGTTGGCTACACCTTC
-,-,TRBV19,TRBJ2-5,CASSVTGPEETQYF,TGTGCCAGTAGTGTGACAGGACCCGAAGAGACCCAGTACTTC
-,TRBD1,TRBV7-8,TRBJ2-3,CASSLVGGFWDRSTDTQYF,TGTGCCAGCAGCTTAGTGGGGGGCTTCTGGGACAGGAGCACAGATACGCAGTATTTT
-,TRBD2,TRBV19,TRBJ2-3,CASSIVYGLAGVDTQYF,TGTGCCAGTAGTATAGTTTACGGACTAGCGGGAGTGGATACGCAGTATTTT
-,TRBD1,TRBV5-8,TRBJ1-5,CASSLVDRALDQPQHF,TGTGCCAGCAGCTTGGTGGACAGGGCGTTGGATCAGCCCCAGCATTTT
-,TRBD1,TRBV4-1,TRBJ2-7,CASSQERTGLYEQYF,TGCGCCAGCAGCCAAGAACGGACAGGGCTCTACGAGCAGTACTTC
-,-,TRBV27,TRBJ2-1,CASRRQGYNEQFF,TGTGCCAGCAGACGTCAGGGATACAATGAGCAGTTCTTC
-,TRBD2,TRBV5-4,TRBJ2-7,CASSLGLGTSGGTRWEQYF,TGTGCCAGCAGCTTGGGCCTCGGAACTAGCGGTGGAACTCGTTGGGAGCAGTACTTC
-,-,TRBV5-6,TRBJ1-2,CASSPGGNRPNYGYPF,TGTGCCAGCAGCCCCGGGGGGAACAGACCTAACTATGGCTACCCCTTC